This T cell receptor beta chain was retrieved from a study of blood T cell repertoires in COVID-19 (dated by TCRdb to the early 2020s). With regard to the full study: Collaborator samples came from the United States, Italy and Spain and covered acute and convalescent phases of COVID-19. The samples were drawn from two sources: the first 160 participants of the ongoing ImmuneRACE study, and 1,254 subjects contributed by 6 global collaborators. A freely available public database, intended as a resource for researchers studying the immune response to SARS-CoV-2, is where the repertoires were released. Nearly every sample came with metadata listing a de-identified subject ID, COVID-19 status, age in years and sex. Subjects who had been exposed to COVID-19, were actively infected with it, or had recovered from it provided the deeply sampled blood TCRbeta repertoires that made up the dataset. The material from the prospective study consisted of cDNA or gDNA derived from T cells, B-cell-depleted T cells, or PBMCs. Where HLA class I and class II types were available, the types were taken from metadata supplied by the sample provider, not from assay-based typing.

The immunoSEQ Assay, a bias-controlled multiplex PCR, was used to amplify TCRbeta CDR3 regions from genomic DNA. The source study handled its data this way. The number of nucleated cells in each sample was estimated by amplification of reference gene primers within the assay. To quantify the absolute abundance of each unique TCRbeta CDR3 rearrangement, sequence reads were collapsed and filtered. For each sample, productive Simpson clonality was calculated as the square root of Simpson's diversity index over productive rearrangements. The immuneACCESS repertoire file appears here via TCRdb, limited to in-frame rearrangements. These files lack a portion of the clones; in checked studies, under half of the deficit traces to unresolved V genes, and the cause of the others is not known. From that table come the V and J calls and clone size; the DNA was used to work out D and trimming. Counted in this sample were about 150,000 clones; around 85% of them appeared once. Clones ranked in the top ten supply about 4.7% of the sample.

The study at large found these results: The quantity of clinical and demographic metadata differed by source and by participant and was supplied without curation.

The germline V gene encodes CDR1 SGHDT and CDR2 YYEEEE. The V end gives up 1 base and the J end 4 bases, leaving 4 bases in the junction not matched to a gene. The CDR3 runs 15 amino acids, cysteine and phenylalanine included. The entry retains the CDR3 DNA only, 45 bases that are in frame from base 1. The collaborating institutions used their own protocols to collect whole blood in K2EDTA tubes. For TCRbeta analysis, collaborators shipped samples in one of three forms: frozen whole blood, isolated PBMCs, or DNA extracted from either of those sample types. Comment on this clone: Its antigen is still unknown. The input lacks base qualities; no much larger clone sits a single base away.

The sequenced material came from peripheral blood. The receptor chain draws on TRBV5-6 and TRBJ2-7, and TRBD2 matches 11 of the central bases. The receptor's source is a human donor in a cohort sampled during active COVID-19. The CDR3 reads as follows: CASSLLAGGPYEQYF. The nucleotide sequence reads TGTGCCAGCAGCTTGTTAGCGGGGGGGCCTTACGAGCAGTACTTC. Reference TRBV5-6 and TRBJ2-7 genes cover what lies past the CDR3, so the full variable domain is DAGVTQSPTHLIKTRGQQVTLRCSPKSGHDTVSWYQQALGQGPQFIFQYYEEEERQRGNFPDRFSGHQFPNYSSELNVNALLLGDSALYLCASSLLAGGPYEQYFGPGTRLTVT.